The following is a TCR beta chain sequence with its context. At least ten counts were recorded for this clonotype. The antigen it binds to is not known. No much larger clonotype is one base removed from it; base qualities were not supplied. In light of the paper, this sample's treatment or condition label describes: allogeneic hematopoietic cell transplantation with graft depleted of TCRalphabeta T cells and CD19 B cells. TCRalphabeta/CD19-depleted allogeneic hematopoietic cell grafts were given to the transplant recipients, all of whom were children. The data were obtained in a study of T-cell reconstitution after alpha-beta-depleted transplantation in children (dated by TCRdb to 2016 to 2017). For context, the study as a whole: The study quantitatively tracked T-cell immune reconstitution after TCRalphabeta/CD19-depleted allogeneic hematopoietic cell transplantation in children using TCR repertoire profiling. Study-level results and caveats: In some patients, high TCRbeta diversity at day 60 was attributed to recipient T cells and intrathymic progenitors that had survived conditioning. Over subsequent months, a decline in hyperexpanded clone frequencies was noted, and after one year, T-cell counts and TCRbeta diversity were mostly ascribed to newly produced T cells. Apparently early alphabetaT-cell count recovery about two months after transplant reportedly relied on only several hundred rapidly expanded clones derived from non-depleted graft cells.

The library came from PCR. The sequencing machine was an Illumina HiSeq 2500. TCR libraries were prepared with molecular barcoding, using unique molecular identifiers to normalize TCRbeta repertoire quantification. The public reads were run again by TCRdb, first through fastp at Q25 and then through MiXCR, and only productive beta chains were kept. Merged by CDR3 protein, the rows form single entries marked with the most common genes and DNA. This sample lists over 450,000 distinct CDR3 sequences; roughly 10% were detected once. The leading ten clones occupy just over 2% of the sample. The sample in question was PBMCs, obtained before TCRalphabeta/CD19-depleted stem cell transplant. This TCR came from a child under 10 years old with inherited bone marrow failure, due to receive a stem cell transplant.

The CDR3: CASSQDRSSTYNEQFF. In nucleotides, the sequence is TGCGCCAGCAGCCAAGATAGGAGTAGCACCTACAATGAGCAGTTCTTC. Recombination connected TRBV4-3 to TRBJ2-1, with the D gene not confidently named. From the germline V gene, CDR1 is LGHNA and CDR2 is YSLEER. The CDR3 contains 16 residues, cysteine and phenylalanine counted. The retained sequence is limited to the CDR3, 48 bases, with the frame set at the first base. V is clipped by 0 bases and J by 2 bases, and the sequence between their germline boundaries is 11 bases long.